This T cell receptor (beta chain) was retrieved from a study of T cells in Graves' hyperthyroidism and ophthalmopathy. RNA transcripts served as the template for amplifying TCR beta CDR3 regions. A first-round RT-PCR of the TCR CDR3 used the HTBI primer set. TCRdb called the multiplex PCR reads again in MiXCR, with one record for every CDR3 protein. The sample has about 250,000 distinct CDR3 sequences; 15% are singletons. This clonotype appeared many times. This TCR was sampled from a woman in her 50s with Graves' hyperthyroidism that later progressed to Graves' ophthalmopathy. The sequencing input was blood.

The CDR3 coding sequence is TGCGCCAGCAGCTTGAGGGTAGCGGGAGGGCTAGCCAAAAACATTCAGTACTTC. Translating it yields CASSLRVAGGLAKNIQYF. This chain joins TRBV5-1 and TRBJ2-4; 11 bases map to TRBD2. This CDR3 region has 18 residues. V shed 1 base and J 0 bases; nucleotides not matched to a gene: 6. Germline V gene data show CDR1 as SGHRS and CDR2 as YFSETQ. The full variable domain, with the rest looked up from reference TRBV5-1 and TRBJ2-4, is KAGVTQTPRYLIKTRGQQVTLSCSPISGHRSVSWYQQTPGQGLQFLFEYFSETQRNKGNFPGRFSGRQFSNSRSEMNVSTLELGDSALYLCASSLRVAGGLAKNIQYFGAGTRLSVL.